This T cell receptor beta chain derives from a study of Ad26.COV2.S vaccination and SARS-CoV-2 variants. Study as a whole: Each vaccinee took Ad26.COV2.S intramuscularly, once or twice 56 days apart.

General study findings and limits: Placebo recipients trailed vaccine recipients in spike-specific TCR breadth. Spike-specific CD8+ and CD4+ T cell responses reportedly showed substantial breadth after vaccination.

Trimming took off 5 bases at V and 6 bases at J, with 20 bases between the two ends. This CDR3 contains 15 residues. Germline assignment: CDR1 MNHEY and CDR2 SVGEGT. A note on this clone: Its specificity is unknown.

The data were produced by immunoSEQ multiplex PCR, yet TCRdb's version contains in-frame clones alone and is incomplete. Among roughly 350,000 clones, roughly 84% were seen once, and the ten largest hold approximately 3.6%. Specified treatment: 19 received Ad26.COV2.S at low or high dose, single or two shots; about 5 received placebo; per-sample allocation not given. The investigators took samples on day 63 after the first vaccine or placebo injection. An adult donor aged 18-55 years was enrolled in Boston. The clonotype comes from a person between 18 and 65 years old who received the Ad26.COV2.S COVID-19 vaccine or a placebo. The V gene is TRBV6-2 or TRBV6-3, the J gene TRBJ2-7, with D perhaps TRBD1 (6 bases). Sequenced material: peripheral blood, taken in a trial of Ad26.COV2.S vaccine versus placebo. CDR3 region: CASSDRRDNPFEQYF. DNA for the CDR3: TGTGCCAGCAGTGACCGCCGGGACAATCCCTTCGAGCAGTACTTC.